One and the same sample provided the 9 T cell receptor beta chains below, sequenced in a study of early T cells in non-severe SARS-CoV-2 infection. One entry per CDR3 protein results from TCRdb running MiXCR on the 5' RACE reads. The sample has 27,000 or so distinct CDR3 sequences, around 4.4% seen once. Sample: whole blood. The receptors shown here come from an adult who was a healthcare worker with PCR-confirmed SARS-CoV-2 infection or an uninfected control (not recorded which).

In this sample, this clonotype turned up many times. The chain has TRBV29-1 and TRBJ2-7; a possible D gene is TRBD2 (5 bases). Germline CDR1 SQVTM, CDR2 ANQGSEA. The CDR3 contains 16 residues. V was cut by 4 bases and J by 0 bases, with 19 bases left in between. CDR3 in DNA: TGCAGCGTTGGGGGTAGCGTAAGACATAACTCCTACGAGCAGTACTTC. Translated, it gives CSVGGSVRHNSYEQYF.

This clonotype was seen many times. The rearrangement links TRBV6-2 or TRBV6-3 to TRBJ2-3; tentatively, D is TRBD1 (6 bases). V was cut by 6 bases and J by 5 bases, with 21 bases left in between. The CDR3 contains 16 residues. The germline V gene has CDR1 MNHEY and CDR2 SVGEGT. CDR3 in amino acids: CASSLGHTPTGDTQYF. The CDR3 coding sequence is TGTGCCAGCAGCCTGGGACACACACCCACTGGAGATACGCAGTATTTT.

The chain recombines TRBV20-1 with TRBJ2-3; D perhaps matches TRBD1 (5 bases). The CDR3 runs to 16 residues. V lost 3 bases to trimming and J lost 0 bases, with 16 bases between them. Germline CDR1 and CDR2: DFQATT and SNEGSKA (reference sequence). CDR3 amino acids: CSASNRLQVSTDTQYF. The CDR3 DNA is TGCAGTGCTAGTAACCGATTACAGGTTAGCACAGATACGCAGTATTTT.

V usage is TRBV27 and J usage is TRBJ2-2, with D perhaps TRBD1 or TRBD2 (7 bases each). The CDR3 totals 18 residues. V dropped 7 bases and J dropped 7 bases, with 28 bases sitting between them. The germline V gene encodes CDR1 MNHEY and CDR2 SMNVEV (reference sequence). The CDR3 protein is CASTPWGRGQIKNGELFF. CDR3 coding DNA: TGTGCCAGCACCCCCTGGGGGAGGGGACAGATAAAGAACGGGGAGCTGTTTTTT.

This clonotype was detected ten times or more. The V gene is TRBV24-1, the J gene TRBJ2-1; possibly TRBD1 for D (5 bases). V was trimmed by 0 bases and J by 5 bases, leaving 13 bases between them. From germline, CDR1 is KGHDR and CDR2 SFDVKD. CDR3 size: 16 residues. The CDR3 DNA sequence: TGTGCCACCAGTGATTTGGCCCCGGCAGGGCACAATGAGCAGTTCTTC. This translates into CATSDLAPAGHNEQFF.

CDR3 sequence reads: CASSLNMAVPGELFF. In DNA form, the CDR3 reads TGCGCCAGCAGCTTGAATATGGCGGTCCCCGGGGAGCTGTTTTTT. The gene calls are TRBV5-1 and TRBJ2-2; D is uncertain. CDR3 length: 15 amino acids. Germline V lookup: CDR1 SGHRS, CDR2 YFSETQ. Between the trimmed V and J ends, which lost 1 base and 6 bases, there was a span of 13 bases. Full variable domain (rest looked up from reference TRBV5-1 and TRBJ2-2): KAGVTQTPRYLIKTRGQQVTLSCSPISGHRSVSWYQQTPGQGLQFLFEYFSETQRNKGNFPGRFSGRQFSNSRSEMNVSTLELGDSALYLCASSLNMAVPGELFFGEGSRLTVL.

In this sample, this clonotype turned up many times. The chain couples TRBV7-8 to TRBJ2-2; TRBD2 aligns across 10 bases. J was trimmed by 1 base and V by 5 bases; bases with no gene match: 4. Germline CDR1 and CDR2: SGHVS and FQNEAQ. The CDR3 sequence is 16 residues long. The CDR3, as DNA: TGTGCCAGCAGCCGGACTAGCGGAAAGAACACCGGGGAGCTGTTTTTT. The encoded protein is CASSRTSGKNTGELFF.

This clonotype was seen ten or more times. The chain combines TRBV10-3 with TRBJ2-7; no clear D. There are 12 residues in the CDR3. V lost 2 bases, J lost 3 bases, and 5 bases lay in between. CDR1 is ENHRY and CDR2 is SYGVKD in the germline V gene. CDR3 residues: CAISEASYEQYF. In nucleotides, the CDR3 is TGTGCCATCAGTGAGGCGAGCTACGAGCAGTACTTC.

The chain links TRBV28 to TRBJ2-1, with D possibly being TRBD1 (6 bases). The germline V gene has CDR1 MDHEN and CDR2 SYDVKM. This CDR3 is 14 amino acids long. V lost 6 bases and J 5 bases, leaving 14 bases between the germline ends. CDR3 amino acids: CASSQGWGHNEQFF. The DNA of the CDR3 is TGTGCCAGCAGCCAGGGTTGGGGGCACAATGAGCAGTTCTTC.